The rows below give T cell receptor beta chains drawn from one sample of a study of T cell responses to AZD1222 COVID-19 vaccine. Generated by immunoSEQ multiplex PCR, the TCRdb table keeps only in-frame clones and is missing some. Found here are some 88,000 clones, roughly nine tenths of them singletons; the top ten hold roughly 5.4%. The sequenced sample was peripheral blood, obtained on day 0 of AZD1222 vaccination. All receptors derive from an adult in good health. Each CDR3 is given with its conserved first and last residue. The order of the fields is D gene, clone size, J gene, V gene, CDR3 protein, CDR3 DNA. A D gene is named only where the DNA matches it firmly. The size field is filled for only some rows; it gives once, few, many or a size class.

d_gene: TRBD1
abundance: .
j_gene: TRBJ2-2
v_gene: TRBV2
CDR3aa: CASSRDRVSNTGELFF
CDR3nt: TGTGCCAGCAGTAGGGACAGGGTCTCGAACACCGGGGAGCTGTTTTTT

d_gene: .
abundance: .
j_gene: TRBJ1-2
v_gene: TRBV19
CDR3aa: CASNPGPYLLNYGYTF
CDR3nt: TGTGCCAGCAACCCGGGACCGTACCTTCTGAACTATGGCTACACCTTC

d_gene: .
abundance: .
j_gene: TRBJ1-6
v_gene: TRBV6-4
CDR3aa: CASRAGEGSPLHF
CDR3nt: TGTGCCAGCAGGGCCGGGGAAGGATCACCCCTCCACTTT

d_gene: .
abundance: few
j_gene: TRBJ2-7
v_gene: TRBV11-2
CDR3aa: CASSADIYRSEQYF
CDR3nt: TGTGCCAGCAGCGCGGACATTTACCGGAGCGAGCAGTACTTC

d_gene: .
abundance: .
j_gene: TRBJ2-2
v_gene: TRBV5-1
CDR3aa: CASSLGGAETGELFF
CDR3nt: TGCGCCAGCAGCTTGGGCGGGGCTGAAACCGGGGAGCTGTTTTTT

d_gene: .
abundance: .
j_gene: TRBJ2-3
v_gene: TRBV6-1
CDR3aa: CASSPSTDTQYF
CDR3nt: TGTGCCAGCAGCCCATCCACAGATACGCAGTATTTT

d_gene: TRBD1
abundance: .
j_gene: TRBJ2-7
v_gene: TRBV10-1
CDR3aa: CASSDFRGSYEQYF
CDR3nt: TGCGCCAGCAGTGACTTCAGGGGGTCCTACGAGCAGTACTTC

d_gene: .
abundance: .
j_gene: TRBJ2-3
v_gene: TRBV5-1
CDR3aa: CASSLMDSSTDTQYF
CDR3nt: TGCGCCAGCAGCTTGATGGACAGTAGCACAGATACGCAGTATTTT

d_gene: .
abundance: .
j_gene: TRBJ2-1
v_gene: TRBV5-1
CDR3aa: CASSLAERNEQFF
CDR3nt: TGCGCCAGCAGCTTGGCCGAGCGCAATGAGCAGTTCTTC

d_gene: .
abundance: many
j_gene: TRBJ1-1
v_gene: TRBV18
CDR3aa: CASSIDISNTEAFF
CDR3nt: TGTGCCAGCTCAATCGACATTTCCAACACTGAAGCTTTCTTT

d_gene: .
abundance: .
j_gene: TRBJ2-7
v_gene: TRBV6-5
CDR3aa: CASKRVAVGGEQYF
CDR3nt: TGTGCCAGCAAAAGGGTAGCGGTGGGGGGCGAGCAGTACTTC

d_gene: .
abundance: .
j_gene: TRBJ2-3
v_gene: TRBV9
CDR3aa: CASSVGQNTDTQYF
CDR3nt: TGTGCCAGCAGCGTAGGTCAGAACACAGATACGCAGTATTTT

d_gene: .
abundance: once
j_gene: TRBJ1-1
v_gene: TRBV27
CDR3aa: CASSSGARTEAFF
CDR3nt: TGTGCCAGCAGTTCTGGGGCGAGAACTGAAGCTTTCTTT

d_gene: .
abundance: .
j_gene: TRBJ2-7
v_gene: TRBV5-1
CDR3aa: CASSLFRGEQYF
CDR3nt: TGCGCCAGCAGCTTGTTCCGGGGGGAGCAGTACTTC

d_gene: .
abundance: once
j_gene: TRBJ2-5
v_gene: TRBV18
CDR3aa: CASSPPGGLRGETQYF
CDR3nt: TGTGCCAGCTCACCACCGGGGGGTTTACGTGGGGAGACCCAGTACTTC

d_gene: .
abundance: .
j_gene: TRBJ1-5
v_gene: TRBV3-1/TRBV3-2
CDR3aa: CASSQDSHQPQHF
CDR3nt: TGTGCCAGCAGCCAAGATTCCCATCAGCCCCAGCATTTT

d_gene: .
abundance: once
j_gene: TRBJ2-7
v_gene: TRBV28
CDR3aa: CASSYLQTYEQYF
CDR3nt: TGTGCCAGCAGTTACTTACAGACCTACGAGCAGTACTTC

d_gene: .
abundance: .
j_gene: TRBJ1-2
v_gene: TRBV19
CDR3aa: CASSTAVRDGYTF
CDR3nt: TGTGCCAGTAGTACCGCCGTCCGGGACGGCTACACCTTC

d_gene: TRBD2
abundance: .
j_gene: TRBJ2-7
v_gene: TRBV9
CDR3aa: CASGHLTTSGYTYEQYF
CDR3nt: TGTGCCAGCGGACACCTCACAACTAGCGGATACACCTACGAGCAGTACTTC

d_gene: .
abundance: .
j_gene: TRBJ1-5
v_gene: TRBV6-2/TRBV6-3
CDR3aa: CASIPSLDSNQPQHF
CDR3nt: TGTGCCAGCATCCCCTCCTTGGATAGCAATCAGCCCCAGCATTTT

d_gene: .
abundance: .
j_gene: TRBJ2-5
v_gene: TRBV4-1
CDR3aa: CASSQANTLGLGETQYF
CDR3nt: TGCGCCAGCAGCCAAGCCAATACCCTCGGGTTAGGGGAGACCCAGTACTTC

d_gene: .
abundance: .
j_gene: TRBJ1-5
v_gene: TRBV10-1
CDR3aa: CASSEEENQPQHF
CDR3nt: TGCGCCAGCAGTGAGGAGGAGAATCAGCCCCAGCATTTT

d_gene: TRBD2
abundance: .
j_gene: TRBJ2-3
v_gene: TRBV3-1/TRBV3-2
CDR3aa: CASSQGRTSGRPDTQYF
CDR3nt: TGTGCCAGCAGCCAAGGCCGGACTAGCGGGAGGCCCGATACGCAGTATTTT

d_gene: TRBD2
abundance: .
j_gene: TRBJ2-2
v_gene: TRBV9
CDR3aa: CASSVALAGAGTGELFF
CDR3nt: TGTGCCAGCAGCGTAGCCCTAGCGGGAGCGGGCACCGGGGAGCTGTTTTTT

d_gene: TRBD2
abundance: .
j_gene: TRBJ2-1
v_gene: TRBV2
CDR3aa: CAGGTRGYNEQFF
CDR3nt: TGTGCCGGCGGGACTAGGGGGTACAATGAGCAGTTCTTC

d_gene: .
abundance: .
j_gene: TRBJ2-2
v_gene: TRBV21-1
CDR3aa: CATKMDFGPTNTGELFF
CDR3nt: TGTGCCACCAAGATGGACTTCGGGCCCACGAACACCGGGGAGCTGTTTTTT

d_gene: TRBD1
abundance: .
j_gene: TRBJ1-1
v_gene: TRBV2
CDR3aa: CASSSTGRDTEAFF
CDR3nt: TGTGCCAGCAGTTCGACAGGGAGGGACACTGAAGCTTTCTTT

d_gene: .
abundance: .
j_gene: TRBJ2-7
v_gene: TRBV7-7
CDR3aa: CASSLTTSYEQYF
CDR3nt: TGTGCTAGCAGCTTGACTACTTCCTACGAGCAGTACTTC

d_gene: .
abundance: .
j_gene: TRBJ2-5
v_gene: TRBV7-3
CDR3aa: CASSPQGRETQYF
CDR3nt: TGTGCCAGCAGTCCTCAGGGGCGGGAGACCCAGTACTTC

d_gene: TRBD2
abundance: .
j_gene: TRBJ2-3
v_gene: TRBV4-3
CDR3aa: CASSQRRPSGSGDTQYF
CDR3nt: TGCGCCAGCAGCCAAAGGCGTCCTAGCGGGAGTGGAGATACGCAGTATTTT

d_gene: .
abundance: .
j_gene: TRBJ1-1
v_gene: TRBV27
CDR3aa: CASSLWGSEAFF
CDR3nt: TGTGCCAGCAGTTTGTGGGGTTCTGAAGCTTTCTTT

d_gene: TRBD1
abundance: .
j_gene: TRBJ1-1
v_gene: TRBV4-3
CDR3aa: CASRDRANTEAFF
CDR3nt: TGCGCCAGCAGAGACAGGGCGAACACTGAAGCTTTCTTT

d_gene: .
abundance: .
j_gene: TRBJ1-1
v_gene: TRBV7-9
CDR3aa: CASSFDMNTEAFF
CDR3nt: TGTGCCAGCAGCTTCGATATGAACACTGAAGCTTTCTTT

d_gene: .
abundance: few
j_gene: TRBJ2-1
v_gene: TRBV6-5
CDR3aa: CASSYRVGEQFF
CDR3nt: TGTGCCAGCAGTTACAGGGTTGGGGAGCAGTTCTTC

d_gene: .
abundance: .
j_gene: TRBJ1-1
v_gene: TRBV5-4
CDR3aa: CASSRAGNTEAFF
CDR3nt: TGTGCCAGCAGCCGGGCGGGGAACACTGAAGCTTTCTTT

d_gene: .
abundance: .
j_gene: TRBJ1-1
v_gene: TRBV2
CDR3aa: CASKKDRPNTEAFF
CDR3nt: TGTGCCAGCAAAAAGGACAGACCGAACACTGAAGCTTTCTTT

d_gene: TRBD2
abundance: .
j_gene: TRBJ2-7
v_gene: TRBV29-1
CDR3aa: CSVGTSGSYYEQYF
CDR3nt: TGCAGCGTGGGGACTAGCGGGAGTTACTACGAGCAGTACTTC

d_gene: .
abundance: .
j_gene: TRBJ2-2
v_gene: TRBV7-6
CDR3aa: CASSLGSGVYTGELFF
CDR3nt: TGTGCCAGCAGCTTAGGCTCGGGAGTGTACACCGGGGAGCTGTTTTTT

d_gene: .
abundance: once
j_gene: TRBJ2-1
v_gene: TRBV29-1
CDR3aa: CSGTGFLNEQFF
CDR3nt: TGCAGCGGAACAGGGTTCCTCAATGAGCAGTTCTTC

d_gene: TRBD1
abundance: .
j_gene: TRBJ1-4
v_gene: TRBV4-2
CDR3aa: CASSPGQGPTNEKLFF
CDR3nt: TGTGCCAGCAGCCCGGGACAGGGGCCAACTAATGAAAAACTGTTTTTT

d_gene: .
abundance: .
j_gene: TRBJ1-2
v_gene: TRBV6-5
CDR3aa: CASSYYANGEGYTF
CDR3nt: TGTGCCAGCAGTTACTACGCTAACGGGGAGGGCTACACCTTC

d_gene: .
abundance: .
j_gene: TRBJ2-5
v_gene: TRBV27
CDR3aa: CASSLGGSGLQETQYF
CDR3nt: TGTGCCAGCAGTTTGGGGGGTTCGGGACTGCAAGAGACCCAGTACTTC

d_gene: .
abundance: .
j_gene: TRBJ2-7
v_gene: TRBV29-1
CDR3aa: CVTATSSYEQYF
CDR3nt: TGCGTTACCGCGACCAGCTCCTACGAGCAGTACTTC

d_gene: TRBD2
abundance: once
j_gene: TRBJ2-3
v_gene: TRBV25-1
CDR3aa: CASSEGTSREDTQYF
CDR3nt: TGTGCCAGCAGTGAGGGGACTAGCCGGGAGGATACGCAGTATTTT

d_gene: .
abundance: .
j_gene: TRBJ1-5
v_gene: TRBV4-1
CDR3aa: CASSQDEVGYSNQPQHF
CDR3nt: TGCGCCAGCAGCCAAGACGAGGTCGGGTATAGCAATCAGCCCCAGCATTTT

d_gene: .
abundance: .
j_gene: TRBJ2-1
v_gene: TRBV9
CDR3aa: CASSVARRGDNEQFF
CDR3nt: TGTGCCAGCAGCGTAGCCAGAAGGGGAGACAATGAGCAGTTCTTC

d_gene: .
abundance: .
j_gene: TRBJ1-2
v_gene: TRBV5-5
CDR3aa: CASSLNRAGYGYTF
CDR3nt: TGTGCCAGCAGCTTGAACAGGGCGGGCTATGGCTACACCTTC

d_gene: .
abundance: .
j_gene: TRBJ1-3
v_gene: TRBV19
CDR3aa: CASKTGYSGNTIYF
CDR3nt: TGTGCCAGCAAGACAGGTTACTCTGGAAACACCATATATTTT

d_gene: TRBD2
abundance: .
j_gene: TRBJ2-1
v_gene: TRBV6-6
CDR3aa: CASSYGGVETRVEQFF
CDR3nt: TGTGCCAGCAGTTACGGGGGGGTCGAGACTAGGGTTGAGCAGTTCTTC

d_gene: TRBD2
abundance: .
j_gene: TRBJ2-1
v_gene: TRBV24-1
CDR3aa: CATSGQPALAGDTYNEQFF
CDR3nt: TGTGCCACCAGCGGACAGCCCGCCCTAGCGGGAGACACCTACAATGAGCAGTTCTTC

d_gene: .
abundance: .
j_gene: TRBJ1-3
v_gene: TRBV7-9
CDR3aa: CASRLSSGNTIYF
CDR3nt: TGTGCCAGCAGACTAAGCTCTGGAAACACCATATATTTT

d_gene: TRBD2
abundance: .
j_gene: TRBJ2-5
v_gene: TRBV11-2
CDR3aa: CASSPTSGETQYF
CDR3nt: TGTGCCAGCAGCCCGACTAGCGGAGAGACCCAGTACTTC

d_gene: TRBD1
abundance: .
j_gene: TRBJ2-7
v_gene: TRBV12-3/TRBV12-4
CDR3aa: CASSLRGPIEQYF
CDR3nt: TGTGCCAGCAGTCTCAGGGGGCCCATCGAGCAGTACTTC

d_gene: TRBD1
abundance: .
j_gene: TRBJ2-3
v_gene: TRBV6-5
CDR3aa: CASSYGQGGTDTQYF
CDR3nt: TGTGCCAGCAGTTACGGACAGGGGGGAACAGATACGCAGTATTTT

d_gene: .
abundance: .
j_gene: TRBJ1-5
v_gene: TRBV4-2
CDR3aa: CASSQEKSNQPQHF
CDR3nt: TGTGCCAGCAGCCAAGAGAAGAGCAATCAGCCCCAGCATTTT